This is a list of T cell receptor beta chains from one sample in a study of beta chain features in type 1 diabetes. Only in-frame clones appear in the TCRdb table, and some are missing; sequencing was by immunoSEQ multiplex PCR. This sample has about 900,000 clones; roughly 15% occur once, and the top ten carry 0.02% to 0.025%. Sequenced sample: naive CD4+ T cells from blood. Receptors originate from a woman between 18 and 29 years old in good health. Each CDR3 is given with its conserved first and last residue. A D gene is named only where the DNA matches it firmly. The size entry is marked missing in some rows and otherwise reads once, few, many or a size class.

clone_size	v_call	j_call	d_call	cdr3_aa	cdr3_nt
few	TRBV28	TRBJ2-1	-	CASSLSPPALLSYNEQFF	TGTGCCAGCAGTTTATCCCCGCCCGCGTTACTCTCCTACAATGAGCAGTTCTTC
few	TRBV7-9	TRBJ2-2	-	CASSLAGVGTGELFF	TGTGCCAGCAGCTTAGCGGGAGTAGGCACCGGGGAGCTGTTTTTT
-	TRBV10-3	TRBJ2-3	TRBD2	CAIRPSGTGTDTQYF	TGTGCCATCAGACCTAGCGGGACAGGCACAGATACGCAGTATTTT
-	TRBV28	TRBJ2-7	TRBD2	CASSLGSGGAYEQYF	TGTGCCAGCAGTTTAGGATCGGGAGGGGCCTACGAGCAGTACTTC
few	TRBV7-8	TRBJ2-3	-	CASSLVGVGTDTQYF	TGTGCCAGCAGCTTAGTAGGGGTTGGCACAGATACGCAGTATTTT
few	TRBV6-5	TRBJ1-1	-	CASRRRANTEAFF	TGTGCCAGCAGGAGACGGGCGAACACTGAAGCTTTCTTT
-	TRBV5-4	TRBJ1-2	-	CASSAGPSNYGYTF	TGTGCCAGCAGCGCGGGACCGAGTAACTATGGCTACACCTTC
-	TRBV15	TRBJ1-1	TRBD1	CATQGQLNTEAFF	TGTGCCACCCAGGGACAGCTCAACACTGAAGCTTTCTTT
-	TRBV19	TRBJ2-1	-	CASSMTRYNEQFF	TGTGCCAGTAGTATGACTCGATACAATGAGCAGTTCTTC
few	TRBV14	TRBJ2-5	TRBD1	CASSQGLRTGQETQYF	TGTGCCAGCAGCCAAGGCTTACGGACAGGCCAAGAGACCCAGTACTTC
-	TRBV7-3	TRBJ2-1	TRBD2	CASSFQGAGLAALFF	TGTGCCAGCAGCTTCCAGGGGGCCGGACTAGCGGCCCTTTTCTTC
-	TRBV7-2	TRBJ2-7	TRBD1	CASSVDRGEQYF	TGTGCCAGCAGCGTTGACAGGGGCGAGCAGTACTTC
-	TRBV21-1	TRBJ1-2	-	CASSLPHTNYGYTF	TGTGCCAGCAGCCTCCCGCACACTAACTATGGCTACACCTTC
-	TRBV7-9	TRBJ1-1	-	CASSPRGSRRTEAFF	TGTGCCAGCAGCCCCCGGGGCTCAAGGAGGACTGAAGCTTTCTTT
-	TRBV5-1	TRBJ2-5	-	CASSWLAQGNTQYF	TGCGCCAGCAGCTGGCTGGCCCAGGGGAATACCCAGTACTTC
-	TRBV7-2	TRBJ2-3	-	CASSLGTTDTQYF	TGTGCCAGCAGCCTAGGGACCACAGATACGCAGTATTTT
-	TRBV5-8	TRBJ2-1	-	CASSLARSTGYNEQFF	TGTGCCAGCAGCTTGGCTAGGTCCACTGGCTACAATGAGCAGTTCTTC
-	TRBV18	TRBJ2-7	TRBD1	CASSPIRDRVNEQYF	TGTGCCAGCTCACCAATAAGGGACAGGGTAAACGAGCAGTACTTC
-	TRBV10-1	TRBJ2-3	-	CASSESVDTQYF	TGCGCCAGCAGTGAGTCTGTAGATACGCAGTATTTT
-	TRBV9	TRBJ2-7	TRBD1	CASSVDTGTGSYEQYF	TGTGCCAGCAGCGTAGATACCGGGACAGGGTCCTACGAGCAGTACTTC
-	TRBV7-8	TRBJ2-4	-	CASSSTENIQYF	TGTGCCAGCAGCTCGACAGAAAACATTCAGTACTTC
-	TRBV15	TRBJ2-5	TRBD2	CATSRDGAGGDQETQYF	TGTGCCACCAGCAGAGATGGAGCGGGAGGGGATCAAGAGACCCAGTACTTC
-	TRBV7-9	TRBJ1-1	-	CASSQQENTEAFF	TGTGCCAGCAGCCAACAGGAGAACACTGAAGCTTTCTTT
few	TRBV10-3	TRBJ2-1	-	CAISVGGSNNEQFF	TGTGCCATCAGTGTGGGGGGCTCCAACAATGAGCAGTTCTTC
-	TRBV4-2	TRBJ2-1	TRBD2	CASSQDKLAAYNEQFF	TGTGCCAGCAGCCAAGATAAACTAGCGGCCTACAATGAGCAGTTCTTC
few	TRBV9	TRBJ2-3	TRBD2	CASSVAGGAQSTQYF	TGTGCCAGCAGCGTCGCGGGAGGAGCCCAGTCCACGCAGTATTTT